This T cell receptor (beta chain) is drawn from a study of blood T cell repertoires in COVID-19. Study overall: COVID-19 samples, acute and convalescent, were from the United States, Italy and Spain. Nucleic acid was either cDNA or gDNA, and it came from T cells, B-cell-depleted T cells, or PBMCs.

The CDR3 runs to 13 residues. Germline-derived CDR1 and CDR2 are SGHRS and YFSETQ. The V gene lost 2 bases and the J gene lost 8 bases, with 11 bases spanning the gap. As processed by the authors: The authors estimated nucleated cell counts from reference gene primer amplification. Profiling relied on immunoSEQ multiplex PCR, and the TCRdb table lists in-frame clones only, not all of them. V and J calls and clone size are as listed in that table; D and trimming were resolved from the DNA. The sample contains over 100,000 clones, roughly 80% of which appear only once. The sample comprised peripheral blood. This clonotype originated in a man between 70 and 80 years old with acute or convalescent COVID-19. The V call is TRBV5-1, the J call TRBJ2-1; D gene unclear. In nucleotides, the CDR3 is TGCGCCAGCAGCTTTGCCGGGTGGGATGAGCAGTTCTTC. Translated, it gives CASSFAGWDEQFF.